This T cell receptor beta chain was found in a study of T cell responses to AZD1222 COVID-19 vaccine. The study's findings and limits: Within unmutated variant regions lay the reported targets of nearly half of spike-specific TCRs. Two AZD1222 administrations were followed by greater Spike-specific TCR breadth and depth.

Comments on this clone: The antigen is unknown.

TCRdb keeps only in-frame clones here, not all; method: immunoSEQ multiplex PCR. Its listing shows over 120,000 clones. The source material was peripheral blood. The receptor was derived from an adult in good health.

This CDR3 reads CASRIGSYNSPLHF. The CDR3 region has the DNA TGCGCCAGCAGAATAGGGTCCTATAATTCACCCCTCCACTTT. The V and J genes are TRBV10-1 and TRBJ1-6; D ambiguous. In germline, CDR1 is WNHNN, CDR2 SYGVQD (reference sequence). V lost 6 bases and J lost 1, with 7 bases in between. The CDR3 runs to 14 residues.